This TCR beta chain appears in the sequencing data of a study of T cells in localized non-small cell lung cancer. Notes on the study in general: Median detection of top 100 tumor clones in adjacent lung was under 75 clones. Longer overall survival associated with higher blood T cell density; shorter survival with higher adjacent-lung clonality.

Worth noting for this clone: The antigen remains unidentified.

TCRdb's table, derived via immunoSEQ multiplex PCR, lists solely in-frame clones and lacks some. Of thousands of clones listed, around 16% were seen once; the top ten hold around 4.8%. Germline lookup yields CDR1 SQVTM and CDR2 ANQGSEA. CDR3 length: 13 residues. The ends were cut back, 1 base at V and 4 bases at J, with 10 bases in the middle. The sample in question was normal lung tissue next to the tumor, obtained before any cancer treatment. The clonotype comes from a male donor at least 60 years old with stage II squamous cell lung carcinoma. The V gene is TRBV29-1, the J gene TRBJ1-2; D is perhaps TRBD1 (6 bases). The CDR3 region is CSVEAQGRYGYTF. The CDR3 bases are TGCAGCGTTGAAGCACAGGGTCGCTATGGCTACACCTTC.